The clone carrying this TCR beta chain was recorded at least ten times. Antigen: not known. This entry belongs to a study of T-cell reconstitution after alpha-beta-depleted transplantation in children. Germline V gene sequence: CDR1 MDHEN, CDR2 SYDVKM. J lost 5 bases, V lost 5 bases, and 16 bases had no gene match. There are 17 residues in the CDR3. TCRbeta library preparation incorporated unique molecular identifiers. MiXCR was run by TCRdb on the PCR reads, yielding one entry per CDR3 protein. The data show 40,000 to 60,000 distinct CDR3 sequences, 7.5% to 10% seen once. Study-wide points: It was newly produced T cells that mostly accounted for T-cell counts and diversity one year after transplant. High day-60 TCRbeta diversity in some patients came from surviving recipient T cells and thymic progenitors. Several hundred expanded graft clones reportedly gave rise to the alpha-beta T cells present about two months after transplant.

The material was PBMCs, mostly from graft donor cells, obtained 60 days after TCRalphabeta/CD19-depleted stem cell transplant. V usage is TRBV28 and J usage is TRBJ2-5; 8 bases map to TRBD1. This sequence originates from a male patient aged 2 to 9 who had a stem cell transplant for chronic granulomatous disease, so the T cells may come from the graft donor. The CDR3 loop is CASSTQEGDRLRETQYF. The CDR3 coding sequence is TGTGCCAGCAGTACGCAAGAAGGGGACAGGTTGCGGGAGACCCAGTACTTC.